This T cell receptor beta chain derives from a study of blood T cell repertoires in COVID-19. Looked up from germline, CDR1 is MNHEY and CDR2 is SVGAGI. CDR3 length: 14 residues. Trimming cost V 6 bases and J 8 bases; bases outside gene matches: 5. In its sample, this clone was seen once. Profiling relied on immunoSEQ multiplex PCR, and the TCRdb table lists in-frame clones only, not all of them. Of over 200,000 clones listed, 75% to 95% are singletons. This TCR was recovered from a young adult with COVID-19, enrolled during active disease. The specimen was peripheral blood. The gene calls are TRBV6-5 and TRBJ2-1; 12 nucleotides agree with TRBD2. The CDR3: CASRPGLAGDEQFF. The CDR3 nucleotides read TGTGCCAGCAGGCCGGGACTAGCGGGCGATGAGCAGTTCTTC.